What follows is one TCR beta chain and its context. As yet, its antigen is unknown. The data were taken from a study of blood T cells in healthy people across ages. Whole-study results and caveats: Unknown CMV status may confound age-related changes in expanded clones. Naive and antigen-experienced cells were not separated, limiting conclusive comparison. Among long-lived donors, naive CD4+ cells were more numerous and diversity higher than in aged donors.

Primed by a sample-barcoded 5' primer and a J-beta primer mix, a second PCR proceeded for roughly 7 to 11 cycles. TCRdb ran MiXCR on the 5' RACE reads and lists one entry per CDR3 protein. The sample holds 1.2 million to 1.5 million distinct CDR3 sequences; around 59% are singletons and the top ten take over 5.5%. Extraction yielded at least 6 micrograms of total RNA per sample. This CDR3 is built from 15 residues. The V gene's germline CDR1 is SGHTA and CDR2 FQGNSA. Trimming stripped 4 bases from V and 6 bases from J, with 16 bases between. This chain joins TRBV7-2 and TRBJ1-5; D remains ambiguous. The material sequenced was blood. This sequence was found in a man younger than 35 in good health. The CDR3 DNA sequence: TGTGCCAGCAGCTCCATACGCCAAGAGGGTCAGCCCCAGCATTTT. This encodes CASSSIRQEGQPQHF. The whole variable domain, filled in from reference TRBV7-2 and TRBJ1-5, reads GAGVSQSPSNKVTEKGKDVELRCDPISGHTALYWYRQSLGQGLEFLIYFQGNSAPDKSGLPSDRFSAERTGGSVSTLTIQRTQQEDSAVYLCASSSIRQEGQPQHFGDGTRLSIL.